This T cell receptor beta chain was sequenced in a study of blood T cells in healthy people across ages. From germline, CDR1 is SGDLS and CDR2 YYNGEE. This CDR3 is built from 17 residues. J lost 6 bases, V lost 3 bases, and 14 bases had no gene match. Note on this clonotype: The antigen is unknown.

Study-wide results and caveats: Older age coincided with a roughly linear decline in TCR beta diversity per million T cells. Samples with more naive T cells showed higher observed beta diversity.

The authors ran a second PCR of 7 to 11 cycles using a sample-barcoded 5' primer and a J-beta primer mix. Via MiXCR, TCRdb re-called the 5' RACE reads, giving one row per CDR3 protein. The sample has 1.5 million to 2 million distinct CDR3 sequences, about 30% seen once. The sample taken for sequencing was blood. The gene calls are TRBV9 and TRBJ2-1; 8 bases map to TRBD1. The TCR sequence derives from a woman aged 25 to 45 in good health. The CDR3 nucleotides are TGTGCCAGCAGCGCCCTATCACAGGGGGACGCGGCCAATGAGCAGTTCTTC. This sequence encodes CASSALSQGDAANEQFF.